These 8 T cell receptor beta chains were all obtained from the same sample, sequenced in a study of shared clonotypes between healthy human individuals. Produced via immunoSEQ multiplex PCR; TCRdb's table is partial and in-frame only. Of about 480,000 clones listed, approximately 79% are singletons. Specimen: PBMCs. These receptors were taken from a woman between 40 and 50 years old in good health. Some clones in this sample may be carry-over from other donors' samples.

The chain has TRBV9 and TRBJ2-7, with 11 bases aligning to TRBD2. Trimming at V came to 3 bases and at J to 3 bases, leaving 5 bases not matched to a gene. The CDR3 consists of 15 residues. Germline V gene lookup returns CDR1 SGDLS and CDR2 YYNGEE. In DNA form, the CDR3 reads TGTGCCAGCAGCGCCGGGACTAGCGGTGACTACGAGCAGTACTTC. Protein sequence: CASSAGTSGDYEQYF.

This clone came up many times. Other nucleotide sequences from this sample produce the same CDR3. This chain connects TRBV5-1 to TRBJ2-2; 8 bases match TRBD1. With V trimmed by 0 bases and J by 7 bases, 8 bases remained unmatched. Germline V gene data show CDR1 as SGHRS and CDR2 as YFSETQ. The CDR3 runs 16 residues. The chain's CDR3 is CASSLARAGGIGELFF. CDR3 coding DNA: TGCGCCAGCAGCTTGGCCCGAGCAGGGGGCATCGGGGAGCTGTTTTTT.

The V call is TRBV2, the J call TRBJ2-1; D ambiguous. Germline values: CDR1 SNHLY, CDR2 FYNNEI. V lost 5 bases and J lost 6, with 17 bases in between. The CDR3 is 15 residues long. CDR3 region: CASSMTFRQSNEQFF. The CDR3 DNA reads as TGTGCCAGCAGTATGACTTTTAGACAATCCAATGAGCAGTTCTTC. Looking up the rest from reference TRBV2 and TRBJ2-1 gives the full variable domain: EPEVTQTPSHQVTQMGQEVILRCVPISNHLYFYWYRQILGQKVEFLVSFYNNEISEKSEIFDDQFSVERPDGSNFTLKIRSTKLEDSAMYFCASSMTFRQSNEQFFGPGTRLTVL.

This clone was found once. This chain uses TRBV7-8 with TRBJ1-1, with D unclear. Germline V gene sequence: CDR1 SGHVS, CDR2 FQNEAQ. This CDR3 contains 13 residues. V was pared by 1 base and J by 10 bases, with 13 bases between. CDR3 in amino acids: CASSLDRIRVAFF. As DNA, the CDR3 is TGTGCCAGCAGCTTAGATAGGATTCGTGTAGCTTTCTTT.

This rearrangement joins TRBV29-1 to TRBJ2-1; 11 nucleotides agree with TRBD2. With V trimmed by 5 bases and J by 9 bases, 6 bases remained unmatched. CDR3 length: 13 amino acids. Germline V gene lookup returns CDR1 SQVTM and CDR2 ANQGSEA. CDR3 sequence (DNA): TGCAGCGTTATACTAGCGGGAGTGGGTGAGCAGTTCTTC. It yields the protein CSVILAGVGEQFF.

V gene TRBV27 combines with J gene TRBJ2-7, with TRBD2 matching over 12 bases. The V gene end was trimmed by 5 bases and the J gene end by 2 bases; junction bases not matched to a gene: 16. The CDR3 spans 19 residues. Germline CDR1 reads MNHEY; CDR2 reads SMNVEV (reference sequence). CDR3 sequence: CASSGVGLAGPSGTYEQYF. CDR3 bases: TGTGCCAGCAGTGGGGTTGGACTAGCGGGGCCAAGTGGAACCTACGAGCAGTACTTC.

About this clone itself: Other DNA sequences from this sample encode an identical CDR3 as well. The chain recombines TRBV28 with TRBJ2-5; TRBD1 is a possible D gene (7 bases). V lost 7 bases to trimming and J lost 4 bases, with 10 bases between them. The germline V gene encodes CDR1 MDHEN and CDR2 SYDVKM. The length of the CDR3 is 12 residues. The CDR3 sequence is CASTQGGETQYF. The CDR3 DNA reads as TGTGCCAGCACCCAGGGGGGAGAGACCCAGTACTTC.

The chain links TRBV7-9 to TRBJ2-3, with D uncertain. The CDR3 is 15 amino acids. V was cut by 5 bases and J by 3 bases, with 15 bases left in between. Germline V gives CDR1 SEHNR, CDR2 FQNEAQ (reference sequence). CDR3 residues: CASSQESTATDTQYF. The CDR3 nucleotides are TGTGCCAGCAGCCAAGAAAGTACAGCAACAGATACGCAGTATTTT.